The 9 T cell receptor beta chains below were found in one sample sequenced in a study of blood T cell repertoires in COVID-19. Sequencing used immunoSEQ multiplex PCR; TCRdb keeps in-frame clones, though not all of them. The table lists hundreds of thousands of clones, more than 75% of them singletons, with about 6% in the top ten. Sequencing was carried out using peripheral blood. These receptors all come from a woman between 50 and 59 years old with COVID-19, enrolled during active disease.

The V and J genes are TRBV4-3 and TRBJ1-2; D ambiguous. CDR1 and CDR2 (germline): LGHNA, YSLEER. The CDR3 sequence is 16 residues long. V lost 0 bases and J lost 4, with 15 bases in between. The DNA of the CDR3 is TGCGCCAGCAGCCAAGAGATTGGGAGCAGCGTCTATGGCTACACCTTC. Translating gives CASSQEIGSSVYGYTF.

Here the CDR3 DNA reads TGTGCCAGCAGCTTTCCAGGAGGACCCGCCATATTTAACGATGAGCAGTTCTTC. This encodes CASSFPGGPAIFNDEQFF. The chain is built from TRBV7-9 and TRBJ2-1; TRBD2 might be the D (5 bases). Looked up from germline, CDR1 is SEHNR and CDR2 is FQNEAQ (reference sequence). The CDR3 sequence is 18 residues long. V was trimmed by 3 bases and J by 8 bases, leaving 26 bases between them.

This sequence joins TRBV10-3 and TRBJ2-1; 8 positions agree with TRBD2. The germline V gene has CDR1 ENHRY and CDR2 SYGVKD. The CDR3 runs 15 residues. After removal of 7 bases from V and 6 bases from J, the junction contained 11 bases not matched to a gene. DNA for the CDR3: TGTGCCATCACCCCCCGTACGGGAGGGGGCAATGAGCAGTTCTTC. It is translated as CAITPRTGGGNEQFF.

The CDR3 loop reads CASSHPTDPEETQYF. The CDR3 coding sequence is TGTGCCAGCAGCCACCCGACAGACCCAGAAGAGACCCAGTACTTC. The rearrangement joins TRBV3-1 (or the pseudogene TRBV3-2) to TRBJ2-5, with D possibly TRBD1 on 5 matching bases. Trimming stripped 3 bases from V and 3 bases from J, with 14 bases between. Germline assignment: CDR1 LGHDT and CDR2 YNNKEL (reference sequence). CDR3 length equals 15 residues.

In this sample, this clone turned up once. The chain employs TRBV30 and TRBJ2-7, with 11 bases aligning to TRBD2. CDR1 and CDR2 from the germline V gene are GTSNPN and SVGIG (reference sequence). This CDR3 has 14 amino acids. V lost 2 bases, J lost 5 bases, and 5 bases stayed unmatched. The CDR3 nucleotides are TGTGCCTGGAGTCTAGCGGGAGGCGGCGACGAGCAGTACTTC. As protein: CAWSLAGGGDEQYF.

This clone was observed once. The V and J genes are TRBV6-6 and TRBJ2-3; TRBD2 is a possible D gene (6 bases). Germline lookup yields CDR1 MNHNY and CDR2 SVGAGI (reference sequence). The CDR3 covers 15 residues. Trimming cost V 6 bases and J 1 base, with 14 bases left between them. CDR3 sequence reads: CASRDEVAGTDTQYF. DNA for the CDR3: TGTGCCAGCAGAGACGAGGTAGCGGGCACAGATACGCAGTATTTT.

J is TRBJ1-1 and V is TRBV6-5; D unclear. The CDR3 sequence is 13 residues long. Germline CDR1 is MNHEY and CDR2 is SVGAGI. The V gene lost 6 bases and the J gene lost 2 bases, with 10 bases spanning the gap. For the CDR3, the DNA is TGTGCCAGCAGGACACACAGAAACACTGAAGCTTTCTTT. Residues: CASRTHRNTEAFF.

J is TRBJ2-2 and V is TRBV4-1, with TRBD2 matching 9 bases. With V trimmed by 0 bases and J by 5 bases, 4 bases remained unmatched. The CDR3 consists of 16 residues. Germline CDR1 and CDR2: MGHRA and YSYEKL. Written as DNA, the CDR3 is TGCGCCAGCAGCCAAGATTTGCGGGAGGGAACCGGGGAGCTGTTTTTT. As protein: CASSQDLREGTGELFF.

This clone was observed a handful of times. The CDR3 DNA reads as TGTGCCAGCAGCGTAGGACGCGGGGGACCAAGCGAGCAGTACTTC. It codes for CASSVGRGGPSEQYF. The V call is TRBV9, the J call TRBJ2-7, with 7 bases that match TRBD2. Germline assignment: CDR1 SGDLS and CDR2 YYNGEE. The trim removed 0 bases at V and 6 bases at J, leaving 9 bases unmatched. The CDR3 extends over 15 amino acids.